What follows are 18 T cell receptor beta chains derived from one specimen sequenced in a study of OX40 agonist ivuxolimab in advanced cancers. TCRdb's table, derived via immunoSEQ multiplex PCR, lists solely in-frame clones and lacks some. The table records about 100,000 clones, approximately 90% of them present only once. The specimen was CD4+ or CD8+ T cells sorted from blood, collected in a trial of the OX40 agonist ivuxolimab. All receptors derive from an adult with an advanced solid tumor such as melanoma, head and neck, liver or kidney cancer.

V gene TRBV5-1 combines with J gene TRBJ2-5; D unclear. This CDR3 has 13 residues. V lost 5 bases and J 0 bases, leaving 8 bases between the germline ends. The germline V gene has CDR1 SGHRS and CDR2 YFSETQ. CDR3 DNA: TGCGCCAGCAGGGACGAATACCAAGAGACCCAGTACTTC. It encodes CASRDEYQETQYF.

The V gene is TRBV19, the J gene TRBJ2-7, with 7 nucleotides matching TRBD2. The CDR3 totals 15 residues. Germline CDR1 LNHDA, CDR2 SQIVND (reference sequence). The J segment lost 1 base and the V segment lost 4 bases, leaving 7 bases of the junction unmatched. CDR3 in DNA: TGTGCCAGTAGTAAGGCCGGACTAGTGTCCTACGAGCAGTACTTC. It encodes CASSKAGLVSYEQYF.

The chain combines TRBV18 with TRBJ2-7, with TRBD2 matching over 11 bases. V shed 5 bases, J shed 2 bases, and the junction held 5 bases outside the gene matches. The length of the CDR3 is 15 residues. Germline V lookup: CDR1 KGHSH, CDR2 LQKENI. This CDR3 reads CASSKPGLAAYEQYF. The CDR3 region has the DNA TGTGCCAGCTCAAAACCGGGACTAGCGGCCTACGAGCAGTACTTC. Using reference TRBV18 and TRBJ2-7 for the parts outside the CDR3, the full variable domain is NAGVMQNPRHLVRRRGQEARLRCSPMKGHSHVYWYRQLPEEGLKFMVYLQKENIIDESGMPKERFSAEFPKEGPSILRIQQVVRGDSAAYFCASSKPGLAAYEQYFGPGTRLTVT.

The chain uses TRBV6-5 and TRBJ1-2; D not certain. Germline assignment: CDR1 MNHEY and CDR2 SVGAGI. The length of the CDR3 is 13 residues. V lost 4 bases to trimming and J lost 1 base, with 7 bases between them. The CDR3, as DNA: TGTGCCAGCAGTTCCTCCCTTAACTATGGCTACACCTTC. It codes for CASSSSLNYGYTF.

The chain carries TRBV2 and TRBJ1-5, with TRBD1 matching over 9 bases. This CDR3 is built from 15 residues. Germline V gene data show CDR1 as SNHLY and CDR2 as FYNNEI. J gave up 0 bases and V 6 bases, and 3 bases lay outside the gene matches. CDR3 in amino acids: CASRGTGHSNQPQHF. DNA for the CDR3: TGTGCCAGCAGGGGGACAGGGCATAGCAATCAGCCCCAGCATTTT.

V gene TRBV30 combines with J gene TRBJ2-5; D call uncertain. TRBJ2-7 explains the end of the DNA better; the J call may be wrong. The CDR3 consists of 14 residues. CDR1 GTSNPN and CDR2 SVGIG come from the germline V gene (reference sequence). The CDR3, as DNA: TGTGCCTGGGTAAGGACCGGGTATACCTACGAGCAGTACTTC. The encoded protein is CAWVRTGYTYEQYF.

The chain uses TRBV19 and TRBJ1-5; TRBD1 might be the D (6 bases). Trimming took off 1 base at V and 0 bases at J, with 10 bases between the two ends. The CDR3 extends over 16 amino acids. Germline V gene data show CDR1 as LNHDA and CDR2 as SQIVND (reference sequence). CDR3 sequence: CASSIGGQHSNQPQHF. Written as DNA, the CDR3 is TGTGCCAGTAGTATAGGGGGGCAGCATAGCAATCAGCCCCAGCATTTT.

The CDR3 sequence: CASSLEPATYEQYF. The CDR3 coding sequence is TGCGCCAGCAGCTTGGAACCCGCGACCTACGAGCAGTACTTC. The chain joins TRBV5-1 to TRBJ2-7; no reliable D call. Trimming left V 0 bases short and J 2 bases short, with 9 bases between. Germline V lookup: CDR1 SGHRS, CDR2 YFSETQ. CDR3 length: 14 amino acids. The whole variable domain, filled in from reference TRBV5-1 and TRBJ2-7, reads KAGVTQTPRYLIKTRGQQVTLSCSPISGHRSVSWYQQTPGQGLQFLFEYFSETQRNKGNFPGRFSGRQFSNSRSEMNVSTLELGDSALYLCASSLEPATYEQYFGPGTRLTVT.

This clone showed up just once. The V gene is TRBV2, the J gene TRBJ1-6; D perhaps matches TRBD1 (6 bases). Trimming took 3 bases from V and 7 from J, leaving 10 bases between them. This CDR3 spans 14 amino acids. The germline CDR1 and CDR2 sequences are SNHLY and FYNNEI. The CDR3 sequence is CASSEGRGNSPLHF. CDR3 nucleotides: TGTGCCAGCAGTGAGGGCAGGGGCAATTCACCCCTCCACTTT.

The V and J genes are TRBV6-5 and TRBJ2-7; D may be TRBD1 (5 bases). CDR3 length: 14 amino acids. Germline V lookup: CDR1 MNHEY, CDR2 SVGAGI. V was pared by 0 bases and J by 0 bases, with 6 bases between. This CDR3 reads CASSYSGASYEQYF. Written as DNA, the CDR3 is TGTGCCAGCAGTTACTCAGGGGCCTCCTACGAGCAGTACTTC.

CDR3 bases: TGTGCCAGCAGCTTAACGGGTTACACTGAAGCTTTCTTT. Its translation is CASSLTGYTEAFF. This chain joins TRBV7-3 and TRBJ1-1; D is undetermined. V lost 0 bases and J 3 bases, leaving 5 bases between the germline ends. The CDR3 is 13 residues long. The germline V gene encodes CDR1 SGHTA and CDR2 FQGTGA. Combining the CDR3 with reference TRBV7-3 and TRBJ1-1 gives the whole variable domain GAGVSQTPSNKVTEKGKYVELRCDPISGHTALYWYRQSLGQGPEFLIYFQGTGAADDSGLPNDRFFAVRPEGSVSTLKIQRTERGDSAVYLCASSLTGYTEAFFGQGTRLTVV.

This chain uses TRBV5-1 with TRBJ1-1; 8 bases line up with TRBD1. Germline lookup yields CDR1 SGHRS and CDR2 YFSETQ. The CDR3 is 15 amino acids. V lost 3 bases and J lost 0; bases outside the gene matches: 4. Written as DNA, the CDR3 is TGCGCCAGCAGCTCGAGACAGGGGATGAACACTGAAGCTTTCTTT. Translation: CASSSRQGMNTEAFF.

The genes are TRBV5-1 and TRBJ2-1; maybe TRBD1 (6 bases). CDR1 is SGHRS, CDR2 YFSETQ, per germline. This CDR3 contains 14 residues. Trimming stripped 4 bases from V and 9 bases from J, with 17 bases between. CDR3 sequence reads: CASSLLKPDSEQFF. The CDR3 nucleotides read TGCGCCAGCAGCCTTTTAAAGCCGGACAGTGAGCAGTTCTTC.

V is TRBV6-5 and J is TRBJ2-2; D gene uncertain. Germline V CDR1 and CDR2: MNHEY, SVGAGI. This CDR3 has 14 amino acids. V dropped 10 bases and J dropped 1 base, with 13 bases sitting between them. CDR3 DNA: TGTGCCACCACGGACCCGGGGAACACCGGGGAGCTGTTTTTT. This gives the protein CATTDPGNTGELFF.

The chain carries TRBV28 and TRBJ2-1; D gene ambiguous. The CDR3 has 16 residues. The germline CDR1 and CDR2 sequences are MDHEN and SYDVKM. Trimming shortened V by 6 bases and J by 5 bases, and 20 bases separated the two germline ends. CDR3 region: CASSRRPKTLNNEQFF. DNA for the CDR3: TGTGCCAGCAGCCGGAGACCCAAAACATTAAACAATGAGCAGTTCTTC.

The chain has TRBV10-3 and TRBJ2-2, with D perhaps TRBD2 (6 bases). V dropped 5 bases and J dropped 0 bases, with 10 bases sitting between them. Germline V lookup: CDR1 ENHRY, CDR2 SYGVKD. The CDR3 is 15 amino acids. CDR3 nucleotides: TGTGCCATCAGTCTCGGGACTCCGAACACCGGGGAGCTGTTTTTT. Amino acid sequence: CAISLGTPNTGELFF.

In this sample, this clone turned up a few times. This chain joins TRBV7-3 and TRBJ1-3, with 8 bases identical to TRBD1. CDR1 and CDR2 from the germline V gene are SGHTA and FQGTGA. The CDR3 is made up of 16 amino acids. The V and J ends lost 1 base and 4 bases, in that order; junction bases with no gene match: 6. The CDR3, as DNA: TGTGCCAGCAGCTTAAATGCAGGGGGCGCCGGAAACACCATATATTTT. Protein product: CASSLNAGGAGNTIYF.

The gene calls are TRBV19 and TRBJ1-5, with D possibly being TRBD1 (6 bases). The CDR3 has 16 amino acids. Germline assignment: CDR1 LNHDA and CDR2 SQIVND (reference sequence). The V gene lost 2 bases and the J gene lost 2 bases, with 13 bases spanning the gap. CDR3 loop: CASSITLGGGNQPQHF. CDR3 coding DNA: TGTGCCAGTAGTATAACTTTGGGGGGCGGCAATCAGCCCCAGCATTTT.